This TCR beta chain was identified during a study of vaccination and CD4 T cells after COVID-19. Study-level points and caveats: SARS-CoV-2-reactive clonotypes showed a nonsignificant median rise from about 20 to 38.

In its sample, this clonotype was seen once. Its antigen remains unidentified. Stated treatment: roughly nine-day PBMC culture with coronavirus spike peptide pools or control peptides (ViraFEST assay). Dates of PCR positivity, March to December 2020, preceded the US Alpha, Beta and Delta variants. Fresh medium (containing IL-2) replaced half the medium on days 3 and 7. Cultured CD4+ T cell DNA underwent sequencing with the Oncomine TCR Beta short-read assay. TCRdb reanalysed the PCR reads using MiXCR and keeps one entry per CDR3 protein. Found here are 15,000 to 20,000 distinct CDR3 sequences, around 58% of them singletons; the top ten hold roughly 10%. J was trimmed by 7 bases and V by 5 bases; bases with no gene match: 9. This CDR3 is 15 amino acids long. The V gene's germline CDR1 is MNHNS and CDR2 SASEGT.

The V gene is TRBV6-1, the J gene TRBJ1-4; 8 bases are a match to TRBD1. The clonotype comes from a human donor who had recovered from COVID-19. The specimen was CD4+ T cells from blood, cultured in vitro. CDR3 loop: CASSQPGGDGEKLFF. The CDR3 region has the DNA TGTGCCAGCAGTCAACCAGGGGGCGACGGTGAAAAACTGTTTTTT.